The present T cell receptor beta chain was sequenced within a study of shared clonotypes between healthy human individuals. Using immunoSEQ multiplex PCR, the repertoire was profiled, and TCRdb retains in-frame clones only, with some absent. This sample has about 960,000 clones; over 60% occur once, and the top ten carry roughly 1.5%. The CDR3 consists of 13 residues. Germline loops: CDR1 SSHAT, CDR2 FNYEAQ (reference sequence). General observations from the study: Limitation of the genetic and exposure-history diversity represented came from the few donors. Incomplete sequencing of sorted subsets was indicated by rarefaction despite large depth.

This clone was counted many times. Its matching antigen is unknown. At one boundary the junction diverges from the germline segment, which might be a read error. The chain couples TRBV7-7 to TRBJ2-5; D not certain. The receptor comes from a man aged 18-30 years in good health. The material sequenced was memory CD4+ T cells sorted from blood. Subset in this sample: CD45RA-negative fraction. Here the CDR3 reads CASSSSMVETQYF. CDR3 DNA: TGTGCTAGCAGCTCCTCCATGGTAGAGACCCAGTACTTC.